This T cell receptor beta chain was recorded in a study of response to subunit inactivated influenza vaccine. TCRdb re-called the RT-PCR reads with MiXCR, one entry per CDR3 protein. The sample consists of 750,000 to 850,000 distinct CDR3 sequences, approximately 17% of them appearing once. The material sequenced was PBMCs from blood, taken roughly 5 days after vaccination. The receptor comes from a man aged 45-60 years who received an inactivated influenza vaccine.

CDR3 sequence: CASSSLGGVMVGELFF. The CDR3 region has the DNA TGTGCCAGCAGCAGTCTGGGCGGGGTAATGGTCGGGGAGCTGTTTTTT. The rearrangement links TRBV12-3 or TRBV12-4 to TRBJ2-2, with D perhaps matching TRBD2 (6 bases). The CDR3 is 16 residues long. V was shortened by 6 bases and J by 7 bases, with 21 bases between the two germline ends.